A single T cell receptor beta chain is shown here with its context. The data were obtained in a study of blood T cell repertoires in COVID-19. Deletions cut 0 bases from V and 0 bases from J, with 9 bases between. The CDR3 consists of 16 residues. The germline gives CDR1 LGHNA, CDR2 YSLEER. The assay was immunoSEQ multiplex PCR, and TCRdb's table has in-frame clones only and misses some. The sample consists of fewer than 350,000 clones, 70% to 90% of them appearing once. Everyone who took part was 18 to 89 years old, and they came from about 25 US areas. This receptor was identified in a middle-aged woman with acute COVID-19. The sequenced sample consisted of PBMCs or T cells enriched from blood (not recorded which). The V call is TRBV4-3, the J call TRBJ2-1, with TRBD1 as a possible D gene (6 bases). The CDR3 nucleotides read TGCGCCAGCAGCCAAGACCTAGGGGGCTCCTACAATGAGCAGTTCTTC. Translating it yields CASSQDLGGSYNEQFF.